This T cell receptor beta chain was retrieved from a study of T cell responses to AZD1222 COVID-19 vaccine. Germline V lookup: CDR1 MDHEN, CDR2 SYDVKM. This CDR3 is built from 14 residues. The J segment lost 7 bases and the V segment lost 4 bases, leaving 6 bases of the junction unmatched. The protocol was immunoSEQ multiplex PCR, while the TCRdb copy is restricted to in-frame clones and leaves out a portion. The repertoire holds approximately 130,000 clones, with around nine tenths as singletons. Sequenced here: peripheral blood, sampled on day 0 of AZD1222 vaccination. This sequence joins TRBV28 and TRBJ1-5; 8 nucleotides agree with TRBD1. The TCR sequence derives from an adult in good health. CDR3 sequence reads: CASSSGQGIQPQHF. CDR3 coding DNA: TGTGCCAGCAGTTCTGGACAGGGTATACAGCCCCAGCATTTT.